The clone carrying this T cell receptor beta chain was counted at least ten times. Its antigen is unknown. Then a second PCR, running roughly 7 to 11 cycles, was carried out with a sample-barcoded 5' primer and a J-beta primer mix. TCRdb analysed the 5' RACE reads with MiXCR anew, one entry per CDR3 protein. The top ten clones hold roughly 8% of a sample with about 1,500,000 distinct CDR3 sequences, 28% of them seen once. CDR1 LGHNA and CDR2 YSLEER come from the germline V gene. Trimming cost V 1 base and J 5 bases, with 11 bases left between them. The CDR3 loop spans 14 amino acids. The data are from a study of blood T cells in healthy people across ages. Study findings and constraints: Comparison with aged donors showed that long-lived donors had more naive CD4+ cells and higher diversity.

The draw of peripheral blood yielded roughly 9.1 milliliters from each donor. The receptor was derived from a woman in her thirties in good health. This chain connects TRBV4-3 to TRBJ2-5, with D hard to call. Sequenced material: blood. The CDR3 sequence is CASSQGSVGETQYF. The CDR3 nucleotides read TGCGCCAGCAGCCAAGGCTCTGTGGGGGAGACCCAGTACTTC.